The 5 T cell receptor beta chains presented below share a single source sample, sequenced in a study of OX40 agonist ivuxolimab in advanced cancers. Profiled with immunoSEQ multiplex PCR; TCRdb holds only in-frame clones, not every one. The sample yields roughly 23,000 clones, 84% seen once. The specimen comprised CD4+ or CD8+ T cells sorted from blood, sampled in a trial of the OX40 agonist ivuxolimab. These receptor sequences come from an adult with an advanced solid tumor such as melanoma, head and neck, liver or kidney cancer.

For the CDR3, the DNA is TGCAGCGTTGAATTACGACAGGGAGGGAATTCCTACGAGCAGTACTTC. Translated: CSVELRQGGNSYEQYF. The chain is built from TRBV29-1 and TRBJ2-7; tentatively, D is TRBD1 or TRBD2 (7 bases each). CDR3 size: 16 residues. Trimming removed 2 bases from V and 1 base from J, with 18 bases in between. Germline CDR1 and CDR2: SQVTM and ANQGSEA.

J is TRBJ1-1 and V is TRBV11-2; unclear D gene. CDR1 and CDR2 (germline): SGHAT, FQNNGV. V was trimmed by 2 bases and J by 5 bases, leaving 9 bases between them. This CDR3 contains 13 residues. CDR3 residues: CASSLKWETEAFF. CDR3 sequence (DNA): TGTGCCAGCAGCTTAAAGTGGGAAACTGAAGCTTTCTTT.

This rearrangement joins TRBV19 to TRBJ2-7; D is possibly TRBD2 (6 bases). The CDR3 consists of 14 residues. Trimming left V 5 bases short and J 2 bases short, with 13 bases between. Looked up from germline, CDR1 is LNHDA and CDR2 is SQIVND (reference sequence). The CDR3 protein is CASSPGDLAYEQYF. DNA of the CDR3: TGTGCCAGTAGTCCGGGGGACCTTGCCTACGAGCAGTACTTC.

This clone is a singleton in its sample. CDR3 DNA: TGTGCCAGCAGCTCGCCACCCGGGGGGGCCTCCTACAATGAGCAGTTCTTC. This gives the protein CASSSPPGGASYNEQFF. The genes are TRBV5-5 and TRBJ2-1, with TRBD2 matching over 8 bases. The CDR3 contains 17 residues. Germline trimming cut 3 bases from V and 0 bases from J; bases unmatched to any gene: 8. Germline V gene data show CDR1 as SGHKS and CDR2 as YYEKEE (reference sequence).

V is TRBV27 and J is TRBJ2-7; possibly TRBD1 for D (6 bases). Looked up from germline, CDR1 is MNHEY and CDR2 is SMNVEV (reference sequence). CDR3 length: 14 residues. V was shortened by 5 bases and J by 0 bases, with 11 bases between the two germline ends. The DNA for the CDR3 is TGTGCCAGCAGTGCCCACAGGGACTCCTACGAGCAGTACTTC. This sequence encodes CASSAHRDSYEQYF.